Presented here are 27 T cell receptor beta chains from one specimen sequenced in a study of blood T cell repertoires in COVID-19. The assay was immunoSEQ multiplex PCR, and TCRdb's table has in-frame clones only and misses some. The sample shows under 200,000 clones, 80% of them seen only once. The source material was PBMCs or T cells enriched from blood (not recorded which). These receptors were collected from a woman in her fifties or sixties who had recovered from COVID-19.

This clone was detected only a few times. The chain is built from TRBV24-1 and TRBJ2-1; 8 bases fit TRBD1. Germline V gene data show CDR1 as KGHDR and CDR2 as SFDVKD. This CDR3 comprises 16 residues. V was clipped by 3 bases and J by 6 bases; unmatched bases: 9. In DNA form, the CDR3 reads TGTGCCACCAGTGATCCAGGGGGCGCGGAGACCAATGAGCAGTTCTTC. Its translation is CATSDPGGAETNEQFF.

Worth noting for this clone: One junction end disagrees with the germline gene, perhaps due to a read error. This chain links TRBV6-1 with TRBJ2-5; a weak D match, TRBD1 (5 bases). The length of the CDR3 is 14 residues. Germline V gives CDR1 MNHNS, CDR2 SASEGT. The CDR3 region is CASNEPGIGETQYF. The CDR3 coding sequence is TGTGCCAGCAATGAACCAGGGATCGGGGAGACCCAGTACTTC.

The CDR3 sequence: CASSPQGSNTEAFF. The CDR3 DNA reads TGTGCCAGCAGCCCACAGGGGTCGAACACTGAAGCTTTCTTT. The chain uses TRBV6-5 and TRBJ1-1, with TRBD1 identical over 7 bases. CDR1 and CDR2 (germline): MNHEY, SVGAGI. The V segment lost 6 bases and the J segment 1 base; nucleotides outside the gene matches: 5. The CDR3 has 14 residues.

The rearrangement uses TRBV19 and TRBJ1-3, with D possibly TRBD1 on 5 matching bases. Germline V gene lookup returns CDR1 LNHDA and CDR2 SQIVND (reference sequence). Trimming cost V 5 bases and J 0 bases, with 11 bases left between them. The CDR3 has 15 amino acids. CDR3 protein: CASSSTGYSGNTIYF. CDR3 sequence (DNA): TGTGCCAGTAGTTCAACAGGTTACTCTGGAAACACCATATATTTT.

This clone was seen only a few times. Other DNA sequences within the sample encode an identical CDR3. The chain is built from TRBV12-3 or TRBV12-4 and TRBJ2-5, with D perhaps TRBD2 (6 bases). V lost 5 bases, J lost 3 bases, and 10 bases lay in between. The CDR3 extends over 13 amino acids. CDR3 DNA sequence: TGTGCCAGCAGTCTTAGCGGAGAAGAGACCCAGTACTTC. Residues: CASSLSGEETQYF.

V and J are TRBV6-5 and TRBJ1-1, with 10 bases that match TRBD1. With V trimmed by 6 bases and J by 0 bases, 4 bases remained unmatched. This CDR3 has 15 amino acids. CDR1 is MNHEY, CDR2 SVGAGI, per germline. The CDR3 is CASRRQGAVNTEAFF. In DNA, the CDR3 is TGTGCCAGCAGGAGACAGGGGGCGGTGAACACTGAAGCTTTCTTT.

In its sample, this clone was seen many times. CDR3 nucleotide sequence: TGTGCCAGCAGTGAAGCACTCCCCGGGATTGGTAGCTACACCTTC. It codes for CASSEALPGIGSYTF. The chain uses TRBV2 and TRBJ1-2; D is unclear. Germline CDR1 reads SNHLY; CDR2 reads FYNNEI. This CDR3 comprises 15 residues. Trimming took 0 bases from V and 9 from J, leaving 17 bases between them.

The CDR3: CSVPRAYGYTF. CDR3 bases: TGCAGCGTCCCCAGGGCCTATGGCTACACCTTC. V and J are TRBV29-1 and TRBJ1-2; D is possibly TRBD1 (5 bases). The V gene's germline CDR1 is SQVTM and CDR2 ANQGSEA. Trimming removed 6 bases at V and 4 bases at J, with 9 bases between. This CDR3 is built from 11 residues.

This clone was detected only a few times. This rearrangement joins TRBV7-3 to TRBJ1-2, with 10 bases lining up with TRBD1. This CDR3 has 17 residues. J was trimmed by 5 bases and V by 5 bases; bases with no gene match: 14. Germline V gives CDR1 SGHTA, CDR2 FQGTGA. CDR3 nucleotide sequence: TGTGCCAGCAGCCCGGGACTAGGACAGGGGGGGATATATGGCTACACCTTC. As protein: CASSPGLGQGGIYGYTF.

DNA for the CDR3: TGTGCCAGCAGCCAAGTTGGAGGCCTCGCCGGAGATACGCAGTATTTT. Its protein product is CASSQVGGLAGDTQYF. The V call is TRBV14, the J call TRBJ2-3; possible D gene TRBD2, 5 bases. V was clipped by 1 base and J by 5 bases, with 16 bases between them. CDR1 is SGHDN and CDR2 is FVKESK in the germline V gene. CDR3 length equals 16 residues.

This sequence joins TRBV12-3 or TRBV12-4 and TRBJ2-3; D is unresolved. Trimming stripped 5 bases from V and 4 bases from J, with 10 bases between. The CDR3 loop spans 13 amino acids. Here the CDR3 reads CASSRGVSDTQYF. For the CDR3, the DNA is TGTGCCAGCAGTCGAGGAGTCTCAGATACGCAGTATTTT.

The chain employs TRBV9 and TRBJ2-5, with 11 bases fitting TRBD2. The CDR3 runs 16 residues. CDR1 and CDR2 (germline): SGDLS, YYNGEE. V dropped 2 bases and J dropped 3; count of bases not matched to a gene: 6. The CDR3 here is CASSVGGSGGEETQYF. CDR3 DNA sequence: TGTGCCAGCAGCGTTGGCGGTAGCGGGGGGGAAGAGACCCAGTACTTC.

V gene TRBV7-2 combines with J gene TRBJ1-6; D is unresolved. Trimming removed 1 base from V and 9 bases from J, with 16 bases in between. Germline CDR1 reads SGHTA; CDR2 reads FQGNSA. CDR3 length equals 16 residues. The CDR3 coding sequence is TGTGCCAGCAGCTTAGGGCAGGTCTCATTTGGTTCACCCCTCCACTTT. Amino acid sequence: CASSLGQVSFGSPLHF. Full variable domain (rest looked up from reference TRBV7-2 and TRBJ1-6): GAGVSQSPSNKVTEKGKDVELRCDPISGHTALYWYRQSLGQGLEFLIYFQGNSAPDKSGLPSDRFSAERTGGSVSTLTIQRTQQEDSAVYLCASSLGQVSFGSPLHFGNGTRLTVT.

The table lists this clone with a few counts. The chain links TRBV5-4 to TRBJ2-1; 10 bases are a match to TRBD2. The CDR3 contains 16 residues. The V gene end was trimmed by 4 bases and the J gene end by 5 bases; junction bases not matched to a gene: 9. CDR1 SGHNT and CDR2 YYREEE come from the germline V gene (reference sequence). CDR3 loop: CASSRNPSGGDNEQFF. The CDR3 DNA reads TGTGCCAGCAGCCGTAATCCTAGCGGGGGTGACAATGAGCAGTTCTTC.

The J gene is TRBJ2-3, the V gene TRBV6-5, with 8 bases that match TRBD2. Trimming took 2 bases from V and 4 from J; bases not matched to a gene: 5. The CDR3 contains 15 residues. In germline, CDR1 is MNHEY, CDR2 SVGAGI. CDR3 in amino acids: CASSYGSGGADTQYF. DNA for the CDR3: TGTGCCAGCAGTTACGGGAGCGGGGGTGCAGATACGCAGTATTTT.

This sequence joins TRBV2 and TRBJ1-2; D not resolved. CDR1 is SNHLY, CDR2 FYNNEI, per germline. The CDR3 is 12 residues long. V lost 1 base, J lost 5 bases, and 5 bases lay in between. The CDR3 region has the DNA TGTGCCAGCAGTGAAGGAGGTTATGGCTACACCTTC. Encoded protein: CASSEGGYGYTF.

The rearrangement links TRBV19 to TRBJ1-2; tentative D call: TRBD1 (5 bases). Trimming took off 5 bases at V and 7 bases at J, with 11 bases between the two ends. CDR1 LNHDA and CDR2 SQIVND come from the germline V gene (reference sequence). The CDR3 extends over 12 amino acids. The CDR3, as DNA: TGTGCCAGTAGTGCAGGGCTGTCTGGCTACACCTTC. This sequence encodes CASSAGLSGYTF.

In nucleotides, the CDR3 is TGTGCCAGCGGGCAGGGGGCTTATGGCTACACCTTC. Encoded protein: CASGQGAYGYTF. V usage is TRBV2 and J usage is TRBJ1-2, with 8 positions matching TRBD1. V lost 8 bases and J lost 5; bases outside the gene matches: 4. The germline V gene encodes CDR1 SNHLY and CDR2 FYNNEI. The CDR3 is made up of 12 amino acids.

CDR3 sequence reads: CASSADGGAKFF. The CDR3 DNA is TGCGCCAGCAGCGCCGACGGGGGGGCAAAGTTCTTC. The chain uses TRBV5-1 and TRBJ2-1; 8 bases are a match to TRBD2. CDR1 and CDR2 (germline): SGHRS, YFSETQ. This CDR3 contains 12 residues. With 4 bases clipped from V and 14 bases from J, the junction kept 8 bases outside the gene matches.

V usage is TRBV4-1 and J usage is TRBJ2-1, with D perhaps TRBD1 (7 bases). The CDR3 has 16 residues. The germline CDR1 and CDR2 sequences are MGHRA and YSYEKL. Trimming pared 2 bases from V and 0 bases from J, leaving 11 bases between. DNA of the CDR3: TGCGCCAGCAGCCAACAGGGGGGATCCTCCTACAATGAGCAGTTCTTC. Translating gives CASSQQGGSSYNEQFF.

The CDR3 sequence: CASSPSSGTGNNQPQHF. In nucleotides, the CDR3 is TGTGCCAGCTCACCATCATCCGGGACAGGGAACAATCAGCCCCAGCATTTT. The chain carries TRBV18 and TRBJ1-5; 9 nucleotides line up with TRBD1. The J segment lost 3 bases and the V segment lost 2 bases, leaving 8 bases of the junction unmatched. Germline loops: CDR1 KGHSH, CDR2 LQKENI. CDR3 size: 17 residues.

The chain links TRBV7-2 to TRBJ1-1, with TRBD1 as a possible D gene (5 bases). The CDR3 runs to 13 residues. Germline-derived CDR1 and CDR2 are SGHTA and FQGNSA. The V and J ends lost 0 bases and 9 bases respectively, with 11 bases between them. The CDR3 bases are TGTGCCAGCAGCTTAGCAATTAGACAGAAAGCTTTCTTT. Its translation is CASSLAIRQKAFF.

The V gene is TRBV2, the J gene TRBJ1-2, with D possibly TRBD1 on 6 matching bases. V gave up 6 bases and J gave up 10 bases, with 15 bases separating them. Germline values: CDR1 SNHLY, CDR2 FYNNEI. This CDR3 is built from 12 residues. The CDR3, as DNA: TGTGCCAGCAGGTGGTCGGACAGCTTCTACACCTTC. Residues: CASRWSDSFYTF.

V usage is TRBV6-5 and J usage is TRBJ1-5, with D unclear. Germline CDR1 MNHEY, CDR2 SVGAGI. Trimming removed 8 bases from V and 0 bases from J, with 8 bases in between. This CDR3 has 13 amino acids. In DNA, the CDR3 is TGTGCCAGCCGAACAAATAGCAATCAGCCCCAGCATTTT. Residues: CASRTNSNQPQHF.

The chain employs TRBV24-1 and TRBJ2-3; no definite D call. V was trimmed by 5 bases and J by 0 bases, leaving 11 bases between them. The CDR3 consists of 15 residues. The germline V gene has CDR1 KGHDR and CDR2 SFDVKD. The CDR3 is CATSAETTSTDTQYF. CDR3 bases: TGTGCCACCAGTGCCGAGACGACTAGCACAGATACGCAGTATTTT.

This sequence joins TRBV5-1 and TRBJ1-1, with D possibly TRBD1 on 6 matching bases. Trimming stripped 4 bases from V and 1 base from J, with 20 bases between. The germline CDR1 and CDR2 sequences are SGHRS and YFSETQ. This CDR3 spans 17 amino acids. CDR3 protein: CASSRSGEPHKNTEAFF. In DNA form, the CDR3 reads TGCGCCAGCAGCAGATCAGGGGAACCCCACAAGAACACTGAAGCTTTCTTT.

J is TRBJ2-7 and V is TRBV12-5, with 8 nucleotides matching TRBD1. The CDR3 is 14 amino acids. Germline loops: CDR1 LGHNT, CDR2 FRNRAP. V was pared by 7 bases and J by 4 bases, with 9 bases of the junction left unmatched. This CDR3 reads CASELAGGVYEQYF. The CDR3 region has the DNA TGTGCTAGTGAGTTGGCAGGGGGCGTATACGAGCAGTACTTC.